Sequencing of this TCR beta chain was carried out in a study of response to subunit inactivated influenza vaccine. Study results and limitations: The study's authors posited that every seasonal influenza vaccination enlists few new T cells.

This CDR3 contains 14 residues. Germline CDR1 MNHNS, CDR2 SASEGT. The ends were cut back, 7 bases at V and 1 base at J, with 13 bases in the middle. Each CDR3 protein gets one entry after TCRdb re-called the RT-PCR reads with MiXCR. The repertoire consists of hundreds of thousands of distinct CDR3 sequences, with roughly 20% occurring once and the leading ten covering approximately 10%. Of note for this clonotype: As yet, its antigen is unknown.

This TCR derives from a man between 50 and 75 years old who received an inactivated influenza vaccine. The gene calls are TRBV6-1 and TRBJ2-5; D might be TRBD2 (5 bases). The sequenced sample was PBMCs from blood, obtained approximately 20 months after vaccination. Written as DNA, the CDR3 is TGTGCCAGCACCGAAATAGCGCCCCAAGAGACCCAGTACTTC. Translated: CASTEIAPQETQYF.